Presented here are 27 T cell receptor beta chains from one specimen sequenced in a study of blood T cell repertoires in COVID-19. TCRdb keeps only in-frame clones here, not all; method: immunoSEQ multiplex PCR. Among around 210,000 clones, around 80% were seen once, and the ten largest hold over 6%. Material: peripheral blood. All receptors derive from a woman older than 75 with COVID-19, enrolled during active disease.

The chain recombines TRBV3-1 (or the pseudogene TRBV3-2) with TRBJ1-6; the D gene is possibly TRBD1 (6 bases). In germline, CDR1 is LGHDT, CDR2 YNNKEL (reference sequence). Trimming removed 1 base from V and 9 bases from J, with 19 bases in between. The CDR3 extends over 17 amino acids. The CDR3 nucleotides read TGTGCCAGCAGCCAAGGGGGCAGGGGTGGATTGCGTTCACCCCTCCACTTT. This sequence encodes CASSQGGRGGLRSPLHF.

V and J are TRBV6-4 and TRBJ2-1, with 13 bases fitting TRBD2. This CDR3 comprises 19 residues. The germline V gene encodes CDR1 MRHNA and CDR2 SNTAGT. With 0 bases clipped from V and 10 bases from J, the junction kept 15 bases outside the gene matches. This CDR3 reads CASSDSTPHRTSGGREQFF. CDR3 DNA sequence: TGTGCCAGCAGTGACTCAACCCCTCACCGGACTAGCGGGGGAAGGGAGCAGTTCTTC.

The rearrangement joins TRBV19 to TRBJ2-5; 8 nucleotides align to TRBD2. In germline, CDR1 is LNHDA, CDR2 SQIVND (reference sequence). The CDR3 is 18 amino acids. The trim removed 5 bases at V and 2 bases at J, leaving 16 bases unmatched. The CDR3 here is CASSVLGSGALLQETQYF. CDR3 DNA: TGTGCCAGTAGTGTTCTAGGTAGCGGGGCTTTGCTTCAAGAGACCCAGTACTTC. Complete variable domain (other parts from reference TRBV19 and TRBJ2-5): DGGITQSPKYLFRKEGQNVTLSCEQNLNHDAMYWYRQDPGQGLRLIYYSQIVNDFQKGDIAEGYSVSREKKESFPLTVTSAQKNPTAFYLCASSVLGSGALLQETQYFGPGTRLLVL.

The chain recombines TRBV5-1 with TRBJ2-5; TRBD1 aligns across 9 bases. Trimming took 5 bases from V and 5 from J; bases not matched to a gene: 16. CDR1 and CDR2 from the germline V gene are SGHRS and YFSETQ. The CDR3 runs 17 residues. CDR3 in amino acids: CASRAEDRGGGRETQYF. CDR3 in DNA: TGCGCCAGCAGGGCCGAGGACAGGGGCGGGGGTCGGGAGACCCAGTACTTC.

The V gene is TRBV19, the J gene TRBJ1-2; TRBD1 agrees at 12 bases. Trimming took 7 bases from V and 7 from J; bases not matched to a gene: 13. Germline loops: CDR1 LNHDA, CDR2 SQIVND (reference sequence). CDR3 length equals 16 residues. The CDR3 DNA reads as TGTGCCAGTACGACGGGGGACAGGGGGCGCGGGGCTGGCTACACCTTC. Protein: CASTTGDRGRGAGYTF.

J is TRBJ1-1 and V is TRBV10-3; D gene ambiguous. Germline V CDR1 and CDR2: ENHRY, SYGVKD. Trimming left V 4 bases short and J 5 bases short, with 11 bases between. The CDR3 is 13 amino acids. This chain's CDR3 is CAISGTGITEAFF. CDR3 bases: TGTGCCATCAGTGGGACGGGGATTACTGAAGCTTTCTTT.

This sequence joins TRBV13 and TRBJ2-7; possibly TRBD1 for D (6 bases). From germline, CDR1 is PRHDT and CDR2 FYEKMQ (reference sequence). The CDR3 is 14 amino acids. V was trimmed by 5 bases and J by 4 bases, leaving 15 bases between them. The CDR3 sequence: CASSPRDTPYEQYF. CDR3 nucleotide sequence: TGTGCCAGCAGCCCCCGGGACACCCCTTACGAGCAGTACTTC.

This sequence joins TRBV2 and TRBJ1-4; 8 bases match TRBD1. This CDR3 is 15 amino acids long. CDR1 and CDR2 (germline): SNHLY, FYNNEI. After removal of 6 bases from V and 8 bases from J, the junction contained 11 bases not matched to a gene. CDR3 region: CASRTSGTGAEKLFF. The CDR3, as DNA: TGTGCCAGCAGGACCTCCGGGACAGGAGCGGAAAAACTGTTTTTT.

This clone was observed a handful of times. The chain employs TRBV30 and TRBJ1-5, with D possibly TRBD1 on 6 matching bases. With 4 bases removed from V and 0 bases from J, the gap between germline ends came to 19 bases. The germline gives CDR1 GTSNPN, CDR2 SVGIG (reference sequence). CDR3 size: 17 residues. CDR3 amino acids: CAWITGGASNSNQPQHF. In DNA, the CDR3 is TGTGCCTGGATCACCGGGGGGGCCAGTAATAGCAATCAGCCCCAGCATTTT. The full variable domain, completed using reference TRBV30 and TRBJ1-5, is SQTIHQWPATLVQPVGSPLSLECTVEGTSNPNLYWYRQAAGRGLQLLFYSVGIGQISSEVPQNLSASRPQDRQFILSSKKLLLSDSGFYLCAWITGGASNSNQPQHFGDGTRLSIL.

The CDR3 DNA is TGCAGCGCTTCCCGGGACAGGGACGGCTACACCTTC. This gives the protein CSASRDRDGYTF. The chain recombines TRBV29-1 with TRBJ1-2; 9 bases line up with TRBD1. Trimming took 7 bases from V and 8 from J; bases not matched to a gene: 8. Germline V gives CDR1 SQVTM, CDR2 ANQGSEA. The CDR3 covers 12 residues.

This chain links TRBV12-3 or TRBV12-4 with TRBJ2-5, with D perhaps TRBD2 (5 bases). Trimming removed 5 bases from V and 7 bases from J, with 14 bases in between. This CDR3 comprises 13 residues. DNA for the CDR3: TGTGCCAGCAGTGAGGGCCAACTGGGGACCCAGTACTTC. Residues: CASSEGQLGTQYF.

This chain uses TRBV27 with TRBJ1-6; no definite D call. The CDR3 has 14 amino acids. V lost 7 bases and J 5 bases, leaving 12 bases between the germline ends. Germline V CDR1 and CDR2: MNHEY, SMNVEV (reference sequence). The CDR3 region has the DNA TGTGCCAGCACTTCGACAAGGAATAATTCACCCCTCCACTTT. This sequence encodes CASTSTRNNSPLHF.

V is TRBV19 and J is TRBJ2-3; tentative D call: TRBD2 (5 bases). The CDR3 spans 14 residues. Germline V gives CDR1 LNHDA, CDR2 SQIVND (reference sequence). Trimming cost V 3 bases and J 2 bases, with 9 bases left between them. The CDR3 loop reads CASSISDYTDTQYF. The DNA of the CDR3 is TGTGCCAGTAGTATTAGCGACTACACAGATACGCAGTATTTT.

The rearrangement links TRBV5-1 to TRBJ1-1; tentatively, D is TRBD1 (5 bases). The V end was cut by 2 bases, the J end by 2 bases, with 16 bases between. The CDR3 is made up of 16 amino acids. Germline assignment: CDR1 SGHRS and CDR2 YFSETQ. CDR3 in amino acids: CASSFGRAGRNTEAFF. CDR3 bases: TGCGCCAGCAGCTTCGGGCGAGCAGGGCGTAACACTGAAGCTTTCTTT. Supplemented by reference TRBV5-1 and TRBJ1-1, the full variable domain reads KAGVTQTPRYLIKTRGQQVTLSCSPISGHRSVSWYQQTPGQGLQFLFEYFSETQRNKGNFPGRFSGRQFSNSRSEMNVSTLELGDSALYLCASSFGRAGRNTEAFFGQGTRLTVV.

The chain carries TRBV29-1 and TRBJ2-7; TRBD1 matches at 7 bases. Germline values: CDR1 SQVTM, CDR2 ANQGSEA. The ends lost 6 bases at V and 0 bases at J; junction bases unmatched: 11. This CDR3 contains 15 residues. The CDR3 DNA is TGCAGCGTCCGAGGAACAGGGGCCCCCTCCTACGAGCAGTACTTC. This encodes CSVRGTGAPSYEQYF.

This clone was observed a single time. The V and J genes are TRBV11-2 and TRBJ1-2, with unresolved D. The CDR3 consists of 14 residues. V was trimmed by 2 bases and J by 4 bases, leaving 11 bases between them. Germline V gives CDR1 SGHAT, CDR2 FQNNGV. CDR3 sequence (DNA): TGTGCCAGCAGCTTATCGGGAAGCCTCTATGGCTACACCTTC. Protein product: CASSLSGSLYGYTF.

The rearrangement joins TRBV12-3 or TRBV12-4 to TRBJ1-1; weak D call: TRBD1 (5 bases). Trimming left V 0 bases short and J 4 bases short, with 6 bases between. The length of the CDR3 is 13 residues. The CDR3 region is CASSLAQGTEAFF. The DNA for the CDR3 is TGTGCCAGCAGTTTAGCCCAGGGCACTGAAGCTTTCTTT.

This chain links TRBV3-1 (or the pseudogene TRBV3-2) with TRBJ2-1; TRBD2 aligns across 15 bases. The CDR3 length is 19 residues. CDR1 LGHDT and CDR2 YNNKEL come from the germline V gene (reference sequence). V was pared by 8 bases and J by 9 bases, with 20 bases of the junction left unmatched. The CDR3 spells CASGLRGAGLAGGGGEQFF. In nucleotides, the CDR3 is TGTGCCAGCGGCCTCCGAGGAGCGGGACTAGCGGGGGGTGGTGGTGAGCAGTTCTTC.

The chain is built from TRBV18 and TRBJ1-1; 10 bases are a match to TRBD1. The CDR3 has 14 amino acids. Germline-derived CDR1 and CDR2 are KGHSH and LQKENI. The V and J ends lost 4 bases and 11 bases, in that order; junction bases with no gene match: 10. CDR3 in amino acids: CASSQDRGGFGAFF. For the CDR3, the DNA is TGTGCCAGCTCACAGGACAGGGGGGGCTTCGGGGCTTTCTTT. The variable domain in full, completed from reference TRBV18 and TRBJ1-1, reads NAGVMQNPRHLVRRRGQEARLRCSPMKGHSHVYWYRQLPEEGLKFMVYLQKENIIDESGMPKERFSAEFPKEGPSILRIQQVVRGDSAAYFCASSQDRGGFGAFFGQGTRLTVV.

The rearrangement links TRBV2 to TRBJ1-1; TRBD1 might be the D (6 bases). Trimming pared 8 bases from V and 0 bases from J, leaving 19 bases between. Germline values: CDR1 SNHLY, CDR2 FYNNEI. The CDR3 runs to 16 residues. This CDR3 is CASRDSSGGLNTEAFF. The DNA for the CDR3 is TGTGCCAGCCGGGACTCGTCGGGGGGGCTGAACACTGAAGCTTTCTTT.

The V call is TRBV28, the J call TRBJ1-2; 7 bases align to TRBD1. Trimming took 6 bases from V and 2 from J; bases not matched to a gene: 18. Germline-derived CDR1 and CDR2 are MDHEN and SYDVKM. CDR3 length: 18 residues. The CDR3 coding sequence is TGTGCCAGCAGCTCCCACAGCCTCTTTCGGGACAGAAACTATGGCTACACCTTC. Protein product: CASSSHSLFRDRNYGYTF.

The V and J genes are TRBV10-1 and TRBJ2-5; the D is unclear. The length of the CDR3 is 11 residues. V was cut by 11 bases and J by 4 bases, with 11 bases left in between. Germline CDR1 and CDR2: WNHNN and SYGVQD (reference sequence). CDR3 DNA sequence: TGCGCCTCCGGAGACTCAGAGACCCAGTACTTC. Protein: CASGDSETQYF.

This clone was counted only a few times. The genes are TRBV6-5 and TRBJ2-1; 7 bases map to TRBD2. V was pared by 10 bases and J by 3 bases, with 9 bases of the junction left unmatched. CDR3 length: 14 residues. CDR1 and CDR2 (germline): MNHEY, SVGAGI. For the CDR3, the DNA is TGTGCCACCACGGCGGGAGTCAACTACAATGAGCAGTTCTTC. Its protein product is CATTAGVNYNEQFF.

The rearrangement links TRBV5-1 to TRBJ1-3, with D hard to call. CDR1 SGHRS and CDR2 YFSETQ come from the germline V gene. This CDR3 region has 14 residues. Trimming stripped 6 bases from V and 0 bases from J, with 10 bases between. CDR3 region: CASTPGDSGNTIYF. CDR3 nucleotides: TGCGCCAGCACCCCCGGGGACTCTGGAAACACCATATATTTT.

V usage is TRBV24-1 and J usage is TRBJ2-5; D is unresolved. Germline values: CDR1 KGHDR, CDR2 SFDVKD. The CDR3 length is 13 residues. V lost 3 bases, J lost 0 bases, and 4 bases lay in between. The CDR3 loop reads CATSDNNQETQYF. In nucleotides, the CDR3 is TGTGCCACCAGTGATAACAACCAAGAGACCCAGTACTTC.

This clone was found many times. The genes are TRBV16 and TRBJ1-4; 7 bases align to TRBD1. V gave up 0 bases and J gave up 14 bases; unmatched junction bases: 6. The CDR3 spans 13 residues. Germline lookup yields CDR1 KGHSY and CDR2 FQNENV. DNA for the CDR3: TGTGCCAGCAGCCAATCGGGGGACAGAGGGCTGTTTTTT. Translating it yields CASSQSGDRGLFF.

The CDR3 loop is CASRQGAPNQPQHF. CDR3 DNA sequence: TGTGCCAGTAGACAGGGGGCTCCGAATCAGCCCCAGCATTTT. This sequence joins TRBV28 and TRBJ1-5; 10 nucleotides match TRBD1. Germline-derived CDR1 and CDR2 are MDHEN and SYDVKM. V was clipped by 9 bases and J by 4 bases; unmatched bases: 6. The CDR3 extends over 14 amino acids.